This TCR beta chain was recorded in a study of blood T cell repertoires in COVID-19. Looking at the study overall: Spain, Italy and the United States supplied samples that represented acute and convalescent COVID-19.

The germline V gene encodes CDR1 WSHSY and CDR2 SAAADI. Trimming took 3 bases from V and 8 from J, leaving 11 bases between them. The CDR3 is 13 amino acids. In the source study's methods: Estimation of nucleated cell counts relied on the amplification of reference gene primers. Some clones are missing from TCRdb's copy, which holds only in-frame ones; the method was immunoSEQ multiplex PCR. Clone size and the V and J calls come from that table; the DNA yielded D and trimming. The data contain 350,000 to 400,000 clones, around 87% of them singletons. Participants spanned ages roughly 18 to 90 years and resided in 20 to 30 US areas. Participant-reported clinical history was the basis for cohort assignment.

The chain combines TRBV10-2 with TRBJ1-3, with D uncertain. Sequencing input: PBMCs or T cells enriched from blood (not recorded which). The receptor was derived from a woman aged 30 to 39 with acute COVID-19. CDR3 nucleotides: TGCGCCAGCAGTGAAGGCCCCGCGGACACCATATATTTT. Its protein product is CASSEGPADTIYF.